Here is one TCR beta chain with its context. Original methodology: Reference gene primers were amplified, and this amplification served to estimate nucleated cell counts. Data came from immunoSEQ multiplex PCR; TCRdb stores just in-frame clones and leaves some out. That table supplies the V and J calls and clone size; D and trimming were determined from the DNA. Seen here are about 150,000 clones, over 80% observed once, and the top ten hold 0.9% to 0.95%. CDR3 length: 14 amino acids. Trimming removed 4 bases at V and 1 base at J, with 8 bases between. From germline, CDR1 is SGHRS and CDR2 YFSETQ. The data originate from a study of blood T cell repertoires in COVID-19. Looking at the study overall: The study drew acute and convalescent COVID-19 samples from the United States, Italy and Spain. T cells, B-cell-depleted T cells, or PBMCs provided the cDNA or gDNA that served as material.

What was sequenced was peripheral blood. The sequence came from a woman aged 45-59 years with acute or convalescent COVID-19. J is TRBJ1-4 and V is TRBV5-1; TRBD1 might be the D (6 bases). The CDR3 region has the DNA TGCGCCAGCAGCCCGGACAGAACTAATGAAAAACTGTTTTTT. It specifies CASSPDRTNEKLFF.